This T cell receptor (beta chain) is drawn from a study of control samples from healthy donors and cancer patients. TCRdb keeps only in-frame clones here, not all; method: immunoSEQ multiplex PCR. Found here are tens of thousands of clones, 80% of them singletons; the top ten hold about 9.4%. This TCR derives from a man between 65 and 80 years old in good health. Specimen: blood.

CDR3 in amino acids: CASSQRQGTDTQYF. CDR3 nucleotides: TGCGCCAGCAGCCAAAGACAGGGGACAGATACGCAGTATTTT. The V gene is TRBV4-1, the J gene TRBJ2-3; 8 bases are shared with TRBD1. CDR3 length: 14 residues. The V and J ends lost 2 bases and 3 bases, in that order; junction bases with no gene match: 1. The germline CDR1 and CDR2 sequences are MGHRA and YSYEKL.